What follows is one T cell receptor (beta chain) and its context. This table comes from immunoSEQ multiplex PCR, and its TCRdb copy is limited to in-frame clones, with some not included. The sample records approximately 230,000 clones, just under 85% being singletons. The data were obtained in a study of blood T cell repertoires in COVID-19. The CDR3 spans 14 residues. The J segment lost 5 bases and the V segment lost 6 bases, leaving 0 bases of the junction unmatched. Per germline, CDR1 LNHDA and CDR2 SQIVND (reference sequence). The sample was peripheral blood. The clonotype was recovered from an elderly man with acute or convalescent COVID-19. The gene calls are TRBV19 and TRBJ1-6, with TRBD1 identical over 11 bases. The CDR3 reads CASRGQGDNSPLHF. DNA for the CDR3: TGTGCCAGTAGGGGACAGGGGGATAATTCACCCCTCCACTTT.